This is a list of T cell receptor beta chains from one sample in a study of cytomegalovirus exposure and HLA in healthy donors. Profiled with immunoSEQ multiplex PCR; TCRdb holds only in-frame clones, not every one. This table holds about 170,000 clones, roughly four fifths found once. The specimen was PBMCs. The receptors here all came from a female donor in good health and CMV-seronegative. Both conserved end residues are part of each CDR3. Each record gives: D gene, V gene, J gene, clone size, CDR3 DNA, CDR3 protein. D genes are given only for firm matches. Clone size appears in some rows only: once, few, many, or a class for an expanded clone.

.	TRBV4-1	TRBJ2-5	.	TGCGCCAGCAGCCAACCCTGGGCTAGCGACCAAGAGACCCAGTACTTC	CASSQPWASDQETQYF
TRBD2	TRBV28	TRBJ2-7	.	TGTGCCAGCACCGGGACTAGCGGGAGGGCCCATCTCGAGCAGTACTTC	CASTGTSGRAHLEQYF
.	TRBV6-1	TRBJ1-1	.	TGTGCCAGCAGTGAGACACAGGGAAAGGGACCTTTCTTT	CASSETQGKGPFF
.	TRBV11-1	TRBJ1-6	.	TGTGCCAGCAGCCCTGCGGAGGGGTCACCCCTCCACTTT	CASSPAEGSPLHF
.	TRBV6-1	TRBJ2-1	.	TGTGCCAGCAGTCCCCCCGGCCGGGGATCCCTCCAGTTCTTC	CASSPPGRGSLQFF
TRBD2	TRBV30	TRBJ2-1	.	TGTGCCTGGCAACTAGCGGGCGGGGGGCTCGATGAGCAGTTCTTC	CAWQLAGGGLDEQFF
TRBD1	TRBV19	TRBJ2-5	.	TGTGCCAGTACCAGGACAGGGGGAGTAGAGACCCAGTACTTC	CASTRTGGVETQYF
.	TRBV7-2	TRBJ2-2	.	TGTGCCAGCAGCCCTGTACTCGGGACTAACACCGGGGAGCTGTTTTTT	CASSPVLGTNTGELFF
.	TRBV9	TRBJ1-2	.	TGTGCCAGCACACCACAAAGCCAGGGCCATGGCTACACCTTC	CASTPQSQGHGYTF
TRBD1	TRBV5-1	TRBJ2-3	.	TGCGCCAGCAGCTCCCTAGGACAGGGTACGCAGTATTTT	CASSSLGQGTQYF
.	TRBV18	TRBJ2-5	.	TGTGCCAGCTCACTGGTGCGGTCCCAAGAGACCCAGTACTTC	CASSLVRSQETQYF
TRBD1	TRBV30	TRBJ2-7	.	TGTGCCTGGAGTTTCCGGGACAGGGGCTACGAGCAGTACTTC	CAWSFRDRGYEQYF
.	TRBV5-6	TRBJ1-2	few	TGTGCCAGCAGCTTGGAGGTAATCCCCGGGGACTATGGCTACACCTTC	CASSLEVIPGDYGYTF
TRBD1	TRBV18	TRBJ1-1	.	TGTGCCAGCTCGCGACAGGGGGGAGAAGCTTTCTTT	CASSRQGGEAFF
.	TRBV5-6	TRBJ1-3	.	TGTGCCAGCAGCTCTTCTCCGACATCTGGAAACACCATATATTTT	CASSSSPTSGNTIYF
TRBD1	TRBV9	TRBJ2-6	.	TGTGCCAGCAGCCGGACAGGGAACGGGGCCAACGTCCTGACTTTC	CASSRTGNGANVLTF
.	TRBV9	TRBJ1-1	.	TGTGCCAGCAGCAAGGCAAGGGGCACTGAAGCTTTCTTT	CASSKARGTEAFF
TRBD2	TRBV10-3	TRBJ2-3	.	TGTGCCATCAGGGGGTCATTAGCGGGGGGAACAGATACGCAGTATTTT	CAIRGSLAGGTDTQYF
TRBD2	TRBV4-1	TRBJ2-7	.	TGCGCCAGCAGCCAACCTACTAGCGGGGGCCCCTACGAGCAGTACTTC	CASSQPTSGGPYEQYF
.	TRBV19	TRBJ1-2	few	TGTGCCAGTAGTATAAATCCCGGTGGAGCGGCTAACTATGGCTACACCTTC	CASSINPGGAANYGYTF
.	TRBV28	TRBJ1-1	.	TGTGCCAGCAGTTTATCCACCCCCGAAGGAGATGCTTTCTTT	CASSLSTPEGDAFF
TRBD2	TRBV5-4	TRBJ2-3	few	TGTGCCAGCAGCACCCCCGGGACTAGGGCCACAGATACGCAGTATTTT	CASSTPGTRATDTQYF
.	TRBV2	TRBJ1-2	.	TGTGCCAGCAGTGTAGAGGCAGACTATGGCTACACCTTC	CASSVEADYGYTF
.	TRBV11-2	TRBJ2-7	.	TGTGCCAGCAGCCCGGGGTGGGGCTACGAGCAGTACTTC	CASSPGWGYEQYF
TRBD2	TRBV6-5	TRBJ2-1	.	TGTGCCAGCAGTCCCGGGACTAGCGGGAGGAACGGGCAGTTCTTC	CASSPGTSGRNGQFF
.	TRBV4-3	TRBJ1-3	.	TGCGCCAGCAGCCACCCCGACATTACTGGAAACACCATATATTTT	CASSHPDITGNTIYF
.	TRBV9	TRBJ1-1	.	TGTGCCAGCAGCGTAGTCCAAGGGGTGGGCACTGAAGCTTTCTTT	CASSVVQGVGTEAFF
TRBD1	TRBV2	TRBJ2-5	.	TGTGCCAGCAGTCGCCAGGGGGCAGAAGAGACCCAGTACTTC	CASSRQGAEETQYF